Detailed here is one T cell receptor (beta chain). The target antigen is unknown. The CDR3 sequence is 16 residues long. CDR1 is SEHNR and CDR2 is FQNEAQ in the germline V gene (reference sequence). This entry comes from a study of Graves' ophthalmopathy and Graves' hyperthyroidism. Background on the study: Absence of ophthalmopathy within 18 months of follow-up defined stable hyperthyroidism. Findings and limits, study-wide: The model reached approximately 70% sensitivity and roughly 72% specificity for predicting ophthalmopathy progression.

Hyperthyroidism patients had new diagnoses, durations under 2 months, and ages of 18 to 65. Patients were diagnosed from clinical symptoms, serum thyroxine, TRAb, thyroid ultrasound and orbital computed tomography. Amplification from RNA transcripts yielded the TCR beta CDR3 regions. HTBI primers were employed in first-round RT-PCR, then a second-round multiplex PCR followed. Each CDR3 protein is one row after TCRdb ran MiXCR on the multiplex PCR reads. Altogether a few hundred thousand distinct CDR3 sequences are present, just under 40% being singletons, with the ten largest covering roughly 4.5%. This clonotype originated in an adult man with Graves' hyperthyroidism. This sequence joins TRBV7-9 and TRBJ2-7; 11 bases fit TRBD2. The J call is in doubt because the DNA end fits TRBJ2-1 better. Sequencing was done on a sample of peripheral blood or thyroid tissue (not recorded which). The CDR3 DNA is TGTGCCAGCAGCCTGCGTTTAGCGGGAGGGTACAATGAGCAGTTCTTC. This codes for CASSLRLAGGYNEQFF.